This T cell receptor (beta chain) comes out of a study of shared clonotypes between healthy human individuals. Whole-study findings and limits: In contrast to clonotypes shared by all four donors, non-shared clonotypes had lower generation probabilities. At large depth, rarefaction still showed sorted-subset sequencing to be incomplete.

Some clones are missing from TCRdb's copy, which holds only in-frame ones; the method was immunoSEQ multiplex PCR. This sample has some 360,000 clones, with around 70% found just once. This clone was picked up a small number of times. What it recognizes is unknown. This CDR3 is built from 14 residues. V was shortened by 5 bases and J by 2 bases, with 13 bases between the two germline ends. CDR1 MNHNY and CDR2 SVGAGI come from the germline V gene (reference sequence). This clonotype was sampled from a man aged 25-40 years in good health. Sample: memory CD4+ T cells sorted from blood. This sample's subset: CD45RA-negative fraction. This rearrangement joins TRBV6-6 to TRBJ2-7; no clear D gene. The CDR3 protein is CASSTRSGTYEQYF. CDR3 sequence (DNA): TGTGCCAGCAGTACTCGCAGTGGTACCTACGAGCAGTACTTC.